Listed here are 26 T cell receptor beta chains from one sample, sequenced in a study of blood T cell repertoires in COVID-19. Generated by immunoSEQ multiplex PCR, the TCRdb table keeps only in-frame clones and is missing some. In the table there are some 330,000 clones, 80% to 90% of which are singletons. The specimen sequenced was PBMCs or T cells enriched from blood (not recorded which). These receptors were collected from a man aged 35 to 55 in a cohort exposed to, infected with or recovered from COVID-19 (not recorded which).

This clone showed up just a few times. This chain links TRBV5-5 with TRBJ1-3; D gene unclear. Deletions cut 6 bases from V and 0 bases from J, with 19 bases between. Germline lookup yields CDR1 SGHKS and CDR2 YYEKEE (reference sequence). The CDR3 has 17 residues. CDR3 residues: CASTPSQDPVSGNTIYF. The CDR3 bases are TGTGCCAGCACTCCTTCTCAGGATCCCGTCTCTGGAAACACCATATATTTT. Drawing the rest from reference TRBV5-5 and TRBJ1-3, the complete variable domain is DAGVTQSPTHLIKTRGQQVTLRCSPISGHKSVSWYQQVLGQGPQFIFQYYEKEERGRGNFPDRFSARQFPNYSSELNVNALLLGDSALYLCASTPSQDPVSGNTIYFGEGSWLTVV.

This clone was seen just once. The same CDR3 can be traced to other DNA sequences in this sample. The CDR3, as DNA: TGTGCCAGTAGTATCGAAGAGACCCAGTACTTC. Translating it yields CASSIEETQYF. V and J are TRBV19 and TRBJ2-5, with D hard to call. The ends were cut back, 3 bases at V and 3 bases at J, with 2 bases in the middle. In germline, CDR1 is LNHDA, CDR2 SQIVND (reference sequence). The length of the CDR3 is 11 residues.

The chain couples TRBV19 to TRBJ2-1; 8 nucleotides align to TRBD1. Trimming removed 11 bases from V and 5 bases from J; junction bases left unmatched: 8. The germline V gene has CDR1 LNHDA and CDR2 SQIVND (reference sequence). CDR3 length: 13 residues. The CDR3 here is CASRAGGNNEQFF. The CDR3 nucleotides are TGTGCCTCCCGGGCAGGGGGCAACAATGAGCAGTTCTTC.

This chain connects TRBV5-1 to TRBJ2-3; 7 bases align to TRBD2. The V gene's germline CDR1 is SGHRS and CDR2 YFSETQ. The J segment lost 0 bases and the V segment lost 0 bases, leaving 4 bases of the junction unmatched. This CDR3 is 16 amino acids long. This CDR3 is CASSLGDYASTDTQYF. The DNA for the CDR3 is TGCGCCAGCAGCTTGGGGGACTATGCTAGCACAGATACGCAGTATTTT. Supplemented by reference TRBV5-1 and TRBJ2-3, the full variable domain reads KAGVTQTPRYLIKTRGQQVTLSCSPISGHRSVSWYQQTPGQGLQFLFEYFSETQRNKGNFPGRFSGRQFSNSRSEMNVSTLELGDSALYLCASSLGDYASTDTQYFGPGTRLTVL.

The chain couples TRBV5-1 to TRBJ1-2; D unclear. CDR1 is SGHRS, CDR2 YFSETQ, per germline. The CDR3 covers 13 residues. Trimming removed 0 bases at V and 4 bases at J, with 7 bases between. The DNA for the CDR3 is TGCGCCAGCAGCTTGGACAGCCGCTATGGCTACACCTTC. Protein: CASSLDSRYGYTF.

The chain links TRBV10-1 to TRBJ2-1; D ambiguous. Germline-derived CDR1 and CDR2 are WNHNN and SYGVQD (reference sequence). V lost 9 bases and J 2 bases, leaving 11 bases between the germline ends. The CDR3 contains 13 residues. CDR3: CARISQTYNEQFF. CDR3 bases: TGCGCCAGGATTAGCCAGACCTACAATGAGCAGTTCTTC.

The chain uses TRBV6-2 or TRBV6-3 and TRBJ2-7, with a weak D call TRBD2 (5 bases). Trimming took off 2 bases at V and 3 bases at J, with 14 bases between the two ends. CDR1 and CDR2 (germline): MNHEY, SVGEGT. The CDR3 totals 15 residues. The CDR3 loop reads CASSYTSRAHYEQYF. As DNA, the CDR3 is TGTGCCAGCAGTTACACCTCGCGGGCCCACTACGAGCAGTACTTC.

This clone came up once. CDR3 sequence (DNA): TGTGCCAGCAGTTTATGGACTAGCGGGAGGGACAATGAGCAGTTCTTC. It is translated as CASSLWTSGRDNEQFF. The chain links TRBV28 to TRBJ2-1; TRBD2 matches at 14 bases. The CDR3 consists of 16 residues. Germline CDR1 is MDHEN and CDR2 is SYDVKM. The trim removed 0 bases at V and 5 bases at J, leaving 0 bases unmatched.

The chain carries TRBV14 and TRBJ1-3; D ambiguous. The CDR3 runs to 17 residues. V lost 1 base and J lost 4, with 17 bases in between. CDR1 and CDR2 (germline): SGHDN, FVKESK. DNA for the CDR3: TGTGCCAGCAGCCAAGTTAGAGGGAGCCTCGCCGGAAACACCATATATTTT. This translates into CASSQVRGSLAGNTIYF.

This clone was seen just once. The rearrangement joins TRBV5-1 to TRBJ1-2, with 8 bases aligning to TRBD1. Trimming cost V 2 bases and J 7 bases; bases outside gene matches: 4. This CDR3 contains 13 residues. Germline-derived CDR1 and CDR2 are SGHRS and YFSETQ. This CDR3 reads CASSFQGAGGYTF. The CDR3 region has the DNA TGCGCCAGCAGCTTTCAGGGGGCGGGTGGCTACACCTTC.

This clone was detected only a few times. The gene calls are TRBV18 and TRBJ1-3; D might be TRBD1 (6 bases). The CDR3 totals 15 residues. Germline V CDR1 and CDR2: KGHSH, LQKENI. V was pared by 3 bases and J by 0 bases, with 9 bases between. The CDR3 sequence is CASSPDSLSGNTIYF. The CDR3 DNA reads TGTGCCAGCTCACCGGACAGTCTCTCTGGAAACACCATATATTTT.

This chain connects TRBV19 to TRBJ2-7; 12 bases agree with TRBD2. The V gene's germline CDR1 is LNHDA and CDR2 SQIVND (reference sequence). The CDR3 contains 17 residues. V was pared by 5 bases and J by 0 bases, with 8 bases of the junction left unmatched. CDR3 protein: CASSPGLAGPTSYEQYF. The CDR3 nucleotides are TGTGCCAGTAGTCCGGGACTAGCGGGCCCGACCTCCTACGAGCAGTACTTC.

This chain uses TRBV11-2 with TRBJ2-2; D is ambiguous. The germline V gene encodes CDR1 SGHAT and CDR2 FQNNGV. With 2 bases removed from V and 2 bases from J, the gap between germline ends came to 3 bases. This CDR3 comprises 13 residues. The CDR3 DNA is TGTGCCAGCAGCTTACTCAACACCGGGGAGCTGTTTTTT. As protein: CASSLLNTGELFF. Variable domain in full (rest from reference TRBV11-2 and TRBJ2-2): EAGVAQSPRYKIIEKRQSVAFWCNPISGHATLYWYQQILGQGPKLLIQFQNNGVVDDSQLPKDRFSAERLKGVDSTLKIQPAKLEDSAVYLCASSLLNTGELFFGEGSRLTVL.

V and J are TRBV5-1 and TRBJ2-5, with 8 bases identical to TRBD2. This CDR3 has 15 amino acids. Germline V gives CDR1 SGHRS, CDR2 YFSETQ. Germline trimming cut 4 bases from V and 5 bases from J; bases unmatched to any gene: 10. The CDR3 DNA follows: TGCGCCAGCAGCCCCAGGACTAGCCCTGGGGAGACCCAGTACTTC. This codes for CASSPRTSPGETQYF.

CDR3 loop: CSASRPLAGGADTQYF. The CDR3 DNA sequence: TGCAGTGCTAGTAGGCCTTTAGCGGGAGGTGCAGATACGCAGTATTTT. V is TRBV20-1 and J is TRBJ2-3; 10 nucleotides match TRBD2. Germline CDR1 reads DFQATT; CDR2 reads SNEGSKA (reference sequence). After removal of 3 bases from V and 4 bases from J, the junction contained 10 bases not matched to a gene. This CDR3 has 16 residues.

This clone was detected only once. The chain recombines TRBV29-1 with TRBJ1-1; the D is unclear. The CDR3 is 13 residues long. Germline CDR1 SQVTM, CDR2 ANQGSEA. V lost 7 bases to trimming and J lost 1 base, with 13 bases between them. CDR3 nucleotide sequence: TGCAGCGCTCTCCCACAGCCGAACACTGAAGCTTTCTTT. Its protein is CSALPQPNTEAFF.

This clone appeared once. This chain uses TRBV2 with TRBJ1-5; TRBD1 matches at 8 bases. With 4 bases clipped from V and 2 bases from J, the junction kept 7 bases outside the gene matches. CDR3 length equals 16 residues. Germline CDR1 reads SNHLY; CDR2 reads FYNNEI. CDR3 sequence: CASSATTGGGNQPQHF. For the CDR3, the DNA is TGTGCCAGCAGTGCAACAACAGGGGGTGGCAATCAGCCCCAGCATTTT.

The J gene is TRBJ1-6, the V gene TRBV6-5; D remains ambiguous. Trimming removed 7 bases at V and 4 bases at J, with 11 bases between. The CDR3 contains 14 residues. Germline CDR1 is MNHEY and CDR2 is SVGAGI. CDR3 residues: CASMGRSYNSPLHF. The DNA for the CDR3 is TGTGCCAGCATGGGCCGTTCGTATAATTCACCCCTCCACTTT.

As regards this clone: The same CDR3 can be traced to other DNA sequences in this sample. The chain carries TRBV5-5 and TRBJ1-3; maybe TRBD1 (6 bases). Germline CDR1 reads SGHKS; CDR2 reads YYEKEE (reference sequence). This CDR3 has 15 residues. Trimming pared 3 bases from V and 0 bases from J, leaving 10 bases between. The CDR3 spells CASSSQGLSGNTIYF. CDR3 DNA sequence: TGTGCCAGCAGCTCCCAGGGGCTCTCTGGAAACACCATATATTTT.

The genes are TRBV2 and TRBJ1-1, with D hard to call. Germline CDR1 SNHLY, CDR2 FYNNEI. V was clipped by 1 base and J by 11 bases, with 14 bases between them. CDR3 size: 13 residues. The CDR3: CASSEGAGRRAFF. The CDR3 nucleotides are TGTGCCAGCAGTGAAGGGGCAGGACGGAGGGCTTTCTTT.

The rearrangement uses TRBV6-5 and TRBJ2-3; D ambiguous. The CDR3 length is 11 residues. Trimming cost V 2 bases and J 7 bases, with 4 bases left between them. The germline V gene has CDR1 MNHEY and CDR2 SVGAGI. CDR3 bases: TGTGCCAGCAGTTACGCTAATACGCAGTATTTT. It translates to CASSYANTQYF.

The chain employs TRBV4-1 and TRBJ1-1; D uncertain. Germline CDR1 and CDR2: MGHRA and YSYEKL. Trimming pared 2 bases from V and 0 bases from J, leaving 4 bases between. This CDR3 comprises 13 residues. The CDR3 is CASSQTLNTEAFF. CDR3 DNA: TGCGCCAGCAGCCAAACTCTGAACACTGAAGCTTTCTTT.

This chain connects TRBV5-1 to TRBJ2-5, with 10 bases aligning to TRBD2. Germline values: CDR1 SGHRS, CDR2 YFSETQ. The CDR3 length is 16 residues. J gave up 2 bases and V 0 bases, and 4 bases lay outside the gene matches. CDR3 DNA: TGCGCCAGCAGCTTGGGACTAGCGGGCTTTCAAGAGACCCAGTACTTC. Translation gives CASSLGLAGFQETQYF. Full variable domain (remainder filled in from reference TRBV5-1 and TRBJ2-5): KAGVTQTPRYLIKTRGQQVTLSCSPISGHRSVSWYQQTPGQGLQFLFEYFSETQRNKGNFPGRFSGRQFSNSRSEMNVSTLELGDSALYLCASSLGLAGFQETQYFGPGTRLLVL.

The chain uses TRBV28 and TRBJ1-6; maybe TRBD1 (5 bases). From germline, CDR1 is MDHEN and CDR2 SYDVKM. V lost 1 base and J 7 bases, leaving 11 bases between the germline ends. The CDR3 has 15 amino acids. CDR3 in DNA: TGTGCCAGCAGTTTATCTGGGCCAGGGAATTCACCCCTCCACTTT. Translated: CASSLSGPGNSPLHF.

The gene calls are TRBV7-2 and TRBJ2-5; 7 bases align to TRBD2. Germline CDR1 is SGHTA and CDR2 is FQGNSA. The CDR3 loop spans 15 amino acids. V lost 5 bases, J lost 5 bases, and 11 bases stayed unmatched. The CDR3 loop reads CASSLQRDRSETQYF. DNA for the CDR3: TGTGCCAGCAGCCTCCAGCGGGATCGGTCGGAGACCCAGTACTTC.

The gene calls are TRBV24-1 and TRBJ1-5, with D unresolved. Deletions cut 5 bases from V and 8 bases from J, with 9 bases between. CDR1 and CDR2 (germline): KGHDR, SFDVKD. This CDR3 has 12 residues. The CDR3 DNA sequence: TGTGCCACCAGTGCGGGAACCGAGCCCCAGCATTTT. Translating gives CATSAGTEPQHF.